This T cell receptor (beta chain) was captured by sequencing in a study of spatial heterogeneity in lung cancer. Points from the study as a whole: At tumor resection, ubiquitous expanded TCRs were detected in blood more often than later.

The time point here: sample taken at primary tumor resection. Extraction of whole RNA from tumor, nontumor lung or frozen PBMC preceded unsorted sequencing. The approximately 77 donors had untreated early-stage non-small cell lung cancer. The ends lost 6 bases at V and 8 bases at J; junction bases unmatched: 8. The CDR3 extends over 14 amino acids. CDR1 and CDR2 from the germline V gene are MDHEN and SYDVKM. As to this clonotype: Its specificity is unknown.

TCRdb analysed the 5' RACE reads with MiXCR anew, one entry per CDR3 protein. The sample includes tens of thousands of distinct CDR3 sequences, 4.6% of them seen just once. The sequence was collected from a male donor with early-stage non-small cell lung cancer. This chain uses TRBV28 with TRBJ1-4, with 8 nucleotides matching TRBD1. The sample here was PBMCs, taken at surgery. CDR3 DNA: TGTGCCAGCAGGGGGACAGGAACGCGGGAAAAACTGTTTTTT. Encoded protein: CASRGTGTREKLFF.